These T cell receptor beta chains were read from a single sample in a study of blood T cell repertoires in COVID-19. The data were produced by immunoSEQ multiplex PCR, yet TCRdb's version contains in-frame clones alone and is incomplete. The sample contains roughly 520,000 clones, over 75% of which appear only once. The sample consisted of PBMCs or T cells enriched from blood (not recorded which). Receptors originate from a woman between 35 and 50 years old who had recovered from COVID-19. CDR3s include the opening cysteine and the closing phenylalanine or tryptophan. Fields, in order: J gene, D gene, V gene, CDR3 length, CDR3 protein, CDR3 DNA. A D gene is named only where the DNA matches it firmly.

TRBJ1-1 | . | TRBV7-2 | 15 | CASSLEGGPNTEAFF | TGTGCCAGCAGCTTAGAAGGGGGACCGAACACTGAAGCTTTCTTT
TRBJ1-1 | . | TRBV7-2 | 15 | CASSFTSSGVGEAFF | TGTGCCAGCAGCTTTACTTCGTCAGGGGTGGGTGAAGCTTTCTTT
TRBJ2-7 | TRBD2 | TRBV28 | 15 | CASLTSGRAGYEQYF | TGTGCCAGCCTGACTAGCGGGAGGGCCGGGTACGAGCAGTACTTC
TRBJ2-1 | . | TRBV5-4 | 15 | CASSSAVDPYNEQFF | TGTGCCAGCAGCTCGGCGGTTGATCCTTACAATGAGCAGTTCTTC
TRBJ2-1 | . | TRBV27 | 16 | CASRAFGGSSYNEQFF | TGTGCCAGCAGGGCCTTCGGAGGGAGCTCCTACAATGAGCAGTTCTTC
TRBJ2-5 | . | TRBV28 | 14 | CASRLTGSKETQYF | TGTGCCAGCAGACTAACCGGGAGTAAGGAGACCCAGTACTTC
TRBJ1-1 | TRBD1 | TRBV6-5 | 15 | CASSYVGQGSPEAFF | TGTGCCAGCAGTTACGTTGGACAGGGGAGTCCTGAAGCTTTCTTT
TRBJ2-2 | TRBD1 | TRBV27 | 13 | CASSYRGPGELFF | TGTGCCAGCAGCTACAGGGGTCCCGGGGAGCTGTTTTTT
TRBJ1-4 | . | TRBV20-1 | 13 | CSASRTDNEKLFF | TGCAGTGCTAGTCGCACAGATAATGAAAAACTGTTTTTT
TRBJ1-2 | . | TRBV6-2/TRBV6-3 | 12 | CASSSSRQVRTF | TGTGCCAGCAGTTCTTCCCGTCAGGTGAGAACCTTC
TRBJ2-1 | TRBD2 | TRBV24-1 | 14 | CATSDRGVSDEQFF | TGTGCCACCAGTGATCGGGGGGTAAGCGATGAGCAGTTCTTC
TRBJ2-7 | TRBD1 | TRBV5-1 | 14 | CASSRDSTSYEQYF | TGCGCCAGCAGCAGGGACAGCACTTCCTACGAGCAGTACTTC
TRBJ2-7 | . | TRBV5-1 | 15 | CASSLGPGPSYEQYF | TGCGCCAGCAGCTTGGGCCCAGGGCCCTCCTACGAGCAGTACTTC
TRBJ2-1 | TRBD1 | TRBV12-3/TRBV12-4 | 13 | CASRPTGGDEQFF | TGTGCCAGCAGACCTACAGGGGGCGATGAGCAGTTCTTC
TRBJ2-2 | . | TRBV6-4 | 16 | CASSDTRRGDTGELFF | TGTGCCAGCAGTGACACAAGGCGGGGAGACACCGGGGAGCTGTTTTTT
TRBJ2-5 | . | TRBV7-7 | 15 | CASSRQPGDQETQYF | TGTGCTAGCAGCCGCCAACCTGGAGATCAAGAGACCCAGTACTTC
TRBJ2-1 | . | TRBV19 | 14 | CASSHRQRANEQFF | TGTGCCAGTAGTCACAGGCAAAGGGCCAATGAGCAGTTCTTC
TRBJ2-7 | TRBD2 | TRBV7-2 | 14 | CASKLAGAGYEQYF | TGTGCCAGCAAACTAGCGGGAGCTGGCTACGAGCAGTACTTC
TRBJ2-1 | TRBD2 | TRBV19 | 16 | CASSKSGLAKYNEQFF | TGTGCCAGTAGTAAATCGGGACTAGCGAAATACAATGAGCAGTTCTTC
TRBJ2-5 | . | TRBV21-1 | 14 | CASSKDASQETQYF | TGTGCCAGCAGCAAAGATGCCAGCCAAGAGACCCAGTACTTC
TRBJ2-4 | TRBD2 | TRBV6-2/TRBV6-3 | 16 | CASSVTSGSIQNIQYF | TGTGCCAGCAGTGTGACTAGCGGGAGCATCCAAAACATTCAGTACTTC
TRBJ1-2 | . | TRBV13 | 15 | CASSPRERGNYGYTF | TGTGCCAGCAGCCCCAGGGAAAGGGGTAACTATGGCTACACCTTC
TRBJ1-1 | . | TRBV5-1 | 17 | CASSLSGLWLRNTEAFF | TGCGCCAGCAGCTTGAGTGGACTCTGGCTGAGGAACACTGAAGCTTTCTTT
TRBJ1-2 | . | TRBV10-2 | 14 | CASVPDRANYGYTF | TGCGCCAGTGTACCCGACAGAGCTAACTATGGCTACACCTTC
TRBJ1-1 | . | TRBV27 | 14 | CASSLRGWNTEAFF | TGTGCCAGCAGTTTAAGGGGCTGGAACACTGAAGCTTTCTTT
TRBJ2-5 | TRBD1 | TRBV10-3 | 14 | CAISEYRGRETQYF | TGTGCCATCAGTGAGTACAGGGGTCGGGAGACCCAGTACTTC